Shown below are 15 T cell receptor beta chains from a single sample sequenced in a study of cytomegalovirus exposure and HLA in healthy donors. Both 60 Vbeta primers and 13 Jbeta primers went into the PCR. TCRdb's table, derived via immunoSEQ multiplex PCR, lists solely in-frame clones and lacks some. Altogether approximately 140,000 clones are present, 75% being singletons, with the ten largest covering approximately 3.2%. Source material: PBMCs. The source of these receptors is a man aged 40-49 years in good health and CMV-seronegative.

The rearrangement joins TRBV14 to TRBJ1-3; TRBD1 might be the D (6 bases). This CDR3 region has 15 residues. V shed 5 bases and J shed 0 bases, with 11 bases lying between them. Germline loops: CDR1 SGHDN, CDR2 FVKESK. Here the CDR3 reads CASSYDRSSGNTIYF. In DNA form, the CDR3 reads TGTGCCAGCAGCTACGACAGGAGCTCTGGAAACACCATATATTTT.

This chain uses TRBV2 with TRBJ2-5; 8 bases agree with TRBD1. Germline CDR1 is SNHLY and CDR2 is FYNNEI. With V trimmed by 8 bases and J by 5 bases, 13 bases remained unmatched. The CDR3 length is 15 residues. The CDR3 DNA follows: TGTGCCAGCCCTACTGGGTCAGGGGGCTGGGAGACCCAGTACTTC. This gives the protein CASPTGSGGWETQYF.

This chain uses TRBV19 with TRBJ2-7; 8 bases are shared with TRBD1. The V and J ends lost 5 bases and 3 bases, in that order; junction bases with no gene match: 15. The CDR3 loop spans 17 amino acids. Germline CDR1 and CDR2: LNHDA and SQIVND (reference sequence). The CDR3 sequence: CASSPGRTGSTGYEQYF. The CDR3 nucleotides read TGTGCCAGTAGTCCCGGGCGGACAGGGAGTACGGGCTACGAGCAGTACTTC.

The CDR3 DNA follows: TGCGCCAGCAGCTTGGCCGCACAGGGTGGTTCACCCCTCCACTTT. Encoded protein: CASSLAAQGGSPLHF. This chain joins TRBV5-1 and TRBJ1-6; tentative D call: TRBD1 (6 bases). V was trimmed by 0 bases and J by 9 bases, leaving 13 bases between them. CDR1 and CDR2 from the germline V gene are SGHRS and YFSETQ. CDR3 length equals 15 residues.

This clone was seen once. V is TRBV5-4 and J is TRBJ1-5; 7 positions agree with TRBD1. Germline V gene lookup returns CDR1 SGHNT and CDR2 YYREEE (reference sequence). CDR3 length equals 13 residues. Losses at the gene ends were 0 bases for V and 7 bases for J; bases not matched to a gene: 1. CDR3 nucleotides: TGTGCCAGCAGCTTGGACAGGGGACAGCCCCAGCATTTT. This codes for CASSLDRGQPQHF.

This chain connects TRBV5-6 to TRBJ2-6; tentative D call: TRBD1 (6 bases). With 2 bases removed from V and 4 bases from J, the gap between germline ends came to 19 bases. In germline, CDR1 is SGHDT, CDR2 YYEEEE. The CDR3 loop spans 18 amino acids. CDR3 region: CASSLGPPTGLGANVLTF. In DNA, the CDR3 is TGTGCCAGCAGCTTAGGTCCACCGACAGGCCTCGGGGCCAACGTCCTGACTTTC.

The chain recombines TRBV5-4 with TRBJ2-5; the D gene is possibly TRBD2 (5 bases). Germline CDR1 is SGHNT and CDR2 is YYREEE (reference sequence). Trimming cost V 3 bases and J 3 bases, with 15 bases left between them. This CDR3 region has 15 residues. CDR3 sequence: CASSSLLQRKETQYF. DNA of the CDR3: TGTGCCAGCAGCTCCCTTCTTCAGCGGAAAGAGACCCAGTACTTC.

The V gene is TRBV11-2, the J gene TRBJ2-1; perhaps TRBD1 as D (6 bases). There are 17 residues in the CDR3. Per germline, CDR1 SGHAT and CDR2 FQNNGV. The V and J ends lost 3 bases and 4 bases respectively, with 19 bases between them. CDR3 sequence: CASSFRTRDTLYNEQFF. The CDR3 DNA reads TGTGCCAGCAGCTTTCGTACCCGGGACACACTTTACAATGAGCAGTTCTTC.

The chain is built from TRBV12-5 and TRBJ2-5, with a weak D call TRBD1 (6 bases). Germline values: CDR1 LGHNT, CDR2 FRNRAP. The germline V and J ends were trimmed by 3 bases and 5 bases, with 10 bases remaining between them. The CDR3 sequence is 13 residues long. DNA of the CDR3: TGTGCTAGTGGTTTATCAGGGGTTGAGACCCAGTACTTC. It encodes CASGLSGVETQYF.

The chain links TRBV9 to TRBJ1-4; D is possibly TRBD1 (5 bases). The CDR3 is 16 residues long. Trimming removed 0 bases from V and 3 bases from J, with 12 bases in between. The germline CDR1 and CDR2 sequences are SGDLS and YYNGEE. CDR3 region: CASSVAASGPNEKLFF. The CDR3 DNA follows: TGTGCCAGCAGCGTAGCTGCTTCAGGGCCTAATGAAAAACTGTTTTTT.

V usage is TRBV5-1 and J usage is TRBJ2-3; a weak D match, TRBD2 (6 bases). This CDR3 contains 15 residues. CDR1 is SGHRS, CDR2 YFSETQ, per germline. The V end lost 0 bases, the J end lost 5 bases, and 13 bases lay between the germline ends. CDR3 protein: CASSLAGGAIDTQYF. As DNA, the CDR3 is TGCGCCAGCAGCTTGGCCGGAGGGGCCATAGATACGCAGTATTTT. Full variable domain (missing parts from reference TRBV5-1 and TRBJ2-3): KAGVTQTPRYLIKTRGQQVTLSCSPISGHRSVSWYQQTPGQGLQFLFEYFSETQRNKGNFPGRFSGRQFSNSRSEMNVSTLELGDSALYLCASSLAGGAIDTQYFGPGTRLTVL.

This clone has a handful of counts. The J gene is TRBJ1-2, the V gene TRBV6-1, with 7 bases lining up with TRBD1. This CDR3 contains 13 residues. J lost 5 bases, V lost 8 bases, and 8 bases had no gene match. Germline assignment: CDR1 MNHNS and CDR2 SASEGT. In nucleotides, the CDR3 is TGTGCCAGCGGCTTACAGGGGTTATATGGCTACACCTTC. Translation: CASGLQGLYGYTF.

As regards this clone: At one of its ends the junction is not consistent with the germline gene, which may arise from a read error. In the same sample, other DNA sequences code for this CDR3. The genes are TRBV5-1 and TRBJ2-3; D might be TRBD2 (6 bases). This CDR3 contains 15 residues. Germline CDR1 reads SGHRS; CDR2 reads YFSETQ. CDR3 sequence reads: CASSLGGISTDTQYF. The CDR3 nucleotides read TGCGCCAGCAGTTTGGGCGGGATCAGCACAGATACGCAGTATTTT.

The chain has TRBV23-1 and TRBJ1-2; D is perhaps TRBD1 (6 bases). TRBV23-1 is marked as an open reading frame, function uncertain. V was trimmed by 7 bases and J by 2 bases, leaving 17 bases between them. This CDR3 is 15 amino acids long. CDR3 DNA: TGCGCCAGCATCGGAGGCGGGGGGCTCAACTATGGCTACACCTTC. This gives the protein CASIGGGGLNYGYTF.

This clone turned up a few times. The chain recombines TRBV6-6 with TRBJ2-5; 7 positions agree with TRBD1. The CDR3 loop spans 15 amino acids. The V and J ends lost 6 bases and 7 bases, in that order; junction bases with no gene match: 14. Germline CDR1 MNHNY, CDR2 SVGAGI (reference sequence). The CDR3 DNA is TGTGCCAGCAGCCCCCAGGGGGAGCAGGTTTTGACCCAGTACTTC. As protein: CASSPQGEQVLTQYF.